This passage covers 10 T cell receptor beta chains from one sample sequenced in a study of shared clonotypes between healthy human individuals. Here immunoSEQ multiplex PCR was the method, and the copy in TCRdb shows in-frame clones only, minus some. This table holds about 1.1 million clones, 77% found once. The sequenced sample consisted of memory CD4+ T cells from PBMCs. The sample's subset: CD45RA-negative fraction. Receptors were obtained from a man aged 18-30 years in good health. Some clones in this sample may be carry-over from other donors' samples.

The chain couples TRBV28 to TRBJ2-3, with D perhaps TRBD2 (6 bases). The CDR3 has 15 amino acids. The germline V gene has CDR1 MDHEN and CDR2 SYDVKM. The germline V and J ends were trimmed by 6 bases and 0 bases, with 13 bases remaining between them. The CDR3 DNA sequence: TGTGCCAGCAGCCCCGCGGGGATTAGCACAGATACGCAGTATTTT. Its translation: CASSPAGISTDTQYF.

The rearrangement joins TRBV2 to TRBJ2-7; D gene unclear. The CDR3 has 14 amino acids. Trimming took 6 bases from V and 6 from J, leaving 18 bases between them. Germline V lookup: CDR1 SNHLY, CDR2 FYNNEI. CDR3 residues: CASRMIEAKVEQYF. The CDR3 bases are TGTGCCAGCAGGATGATAGAGGCGAAGGTCGAGCAGTACTTC.

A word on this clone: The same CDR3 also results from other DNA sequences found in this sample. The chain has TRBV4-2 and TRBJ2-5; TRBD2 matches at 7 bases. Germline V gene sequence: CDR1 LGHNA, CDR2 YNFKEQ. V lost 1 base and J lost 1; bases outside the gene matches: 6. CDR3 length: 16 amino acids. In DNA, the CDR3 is TGTGCCAGCAGCCAAGGTTTAGCGGGCATCCAAGAGACCCAGTACTTC. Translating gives CASSQGLAGIQETQYF.

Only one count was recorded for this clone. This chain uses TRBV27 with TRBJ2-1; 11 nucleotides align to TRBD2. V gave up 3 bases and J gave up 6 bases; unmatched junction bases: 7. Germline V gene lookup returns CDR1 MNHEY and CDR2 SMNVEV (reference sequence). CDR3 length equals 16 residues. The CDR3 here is CASSFWGLAATNEQFF. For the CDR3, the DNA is TGTGCCAGCAGTTTTTGGGGACTAGCGGCAACCAATGAGCAGTTCTTC.

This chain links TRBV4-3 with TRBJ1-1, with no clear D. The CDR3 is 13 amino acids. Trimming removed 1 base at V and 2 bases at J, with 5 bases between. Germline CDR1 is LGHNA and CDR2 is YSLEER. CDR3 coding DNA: TGCGCCAGCAGCCAAGGGCCCAACACTGAAGCTTTCTTT. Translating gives CASSQGPNTEAFF.

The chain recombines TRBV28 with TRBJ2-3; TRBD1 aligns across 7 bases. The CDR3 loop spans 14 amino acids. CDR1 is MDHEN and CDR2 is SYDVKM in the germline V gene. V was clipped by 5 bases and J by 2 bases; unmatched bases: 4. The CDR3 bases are TGTGCCAGCAGTAGACAGGGAGCCACAGATACGCAGTATTTT. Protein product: CASSRQGATDTQYF.

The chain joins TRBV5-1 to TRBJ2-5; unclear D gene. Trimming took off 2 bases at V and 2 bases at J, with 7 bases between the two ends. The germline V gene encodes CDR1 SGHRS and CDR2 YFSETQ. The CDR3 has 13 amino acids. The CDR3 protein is CASSLPWQETQYF. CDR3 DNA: TGCGCCAGCAGCTTACCCTGGCAAGAGACCCAGTACTTC.

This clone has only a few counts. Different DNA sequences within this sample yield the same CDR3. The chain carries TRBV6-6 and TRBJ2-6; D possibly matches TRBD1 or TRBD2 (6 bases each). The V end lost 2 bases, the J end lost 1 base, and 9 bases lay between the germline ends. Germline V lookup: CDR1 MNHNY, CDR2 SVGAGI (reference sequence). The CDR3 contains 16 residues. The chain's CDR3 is CASSYEGGSGANVLTF. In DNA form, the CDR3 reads TGTGCCAGCAGTTACGAGGGGGGATCTGGGGCCAACGTCCTGACTTTC.

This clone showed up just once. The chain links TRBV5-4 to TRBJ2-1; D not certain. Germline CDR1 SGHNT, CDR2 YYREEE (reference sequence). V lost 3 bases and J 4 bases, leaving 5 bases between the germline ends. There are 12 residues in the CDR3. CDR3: CASSSTYNEQFF. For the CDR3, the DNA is TGTGCCAGCAGCTCTACGTACAATGAGCAGTTCTTC.

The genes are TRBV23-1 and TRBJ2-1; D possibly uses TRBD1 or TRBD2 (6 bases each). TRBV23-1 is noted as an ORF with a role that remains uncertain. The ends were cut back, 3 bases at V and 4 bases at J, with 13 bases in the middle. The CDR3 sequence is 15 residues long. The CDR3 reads CASSHATGTYNEQFF. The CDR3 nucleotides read TGCGCCAGCAGTCACGCCACAGGGACTTACAATGAGCAGTTCTTC.